This note documents a single T cell receptor beta chain sequence. The antigen remains unidentified. The data derive from a study of Ad26.COV2.S vaccination and SARS-CoV-2 variants. Study in general: Recipients of Ad26.COV2.S got it intramuscularly, once or twice 56 days apart. Broader study findings: Comparability of non-spike TCR breadth was observed across vaccine and placebo recipients. After vaccination, substantial breadth of spike-specific CD8+ and CD4+ responses was reported.

Specified treatment: some 20 received Ad26.COV2.S at low or high dose, single or two shots; 5 received placebo; per-sample allocation not given. Samples came from day 63 after the first vaccine or placebo injection. Wuhan-strain spike was delivered by a replication-incompetent Ad26 vector. Profiled with immunoSEQ multiplex PCR; TCRdb holds only in-frame clones, not every one. The sample holds 400,000 to 500,000 clones; approximately 92% are singletons and the top ten take just over 2.5%. The CDR3 is made up of 14 amino acids. Germline V gives CDR1 LGHNA, CDR2 YSLEER. The germline V and J ends were trimmed by 0 bases and 8 bases, with 10 bases remaining between them.

The chain employs TRBV4-3 and TRBJ1-4, with no clear D. Here the sequenced sample was peripheral blood, taken in a trial of Ad26.COV2.S vaccine versus placebo. The receptor's source is a person aged 18-60 years who received the Ad26.COV2.S COVID-19 vaccine or a placebo. The CDR3 DNA follows: TGCGCCAGCAGCCAAGACGAGCCGGGGGAAAAACTGTTTTTT. Amino acid sequence: CASSQDEPGEKLFF.